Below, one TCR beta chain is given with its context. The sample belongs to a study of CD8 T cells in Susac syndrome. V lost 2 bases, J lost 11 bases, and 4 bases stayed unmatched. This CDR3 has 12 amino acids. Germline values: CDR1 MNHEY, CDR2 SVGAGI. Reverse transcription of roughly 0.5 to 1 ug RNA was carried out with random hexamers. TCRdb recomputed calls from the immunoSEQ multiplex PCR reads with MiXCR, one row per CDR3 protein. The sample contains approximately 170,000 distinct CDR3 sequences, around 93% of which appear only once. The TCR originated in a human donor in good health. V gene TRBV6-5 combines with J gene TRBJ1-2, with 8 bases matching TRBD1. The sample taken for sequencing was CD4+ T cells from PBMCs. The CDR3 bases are TGTGCCAGCAGTTACGACAGGGGCCTATACACCTTC. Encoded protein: CASSYDRGLYTF.